This TCR beta chain was sequenced during a study of post-analysis software for immune sequencing data. Study-wide results and limits: Strong same-batch co-clustering of samples appeared with F measure clustering. Multiple sclerosis was associated with a significant reduction in normalized Chao1 diversity relative to controls. Four or five TRBV segments were more frequent in patients than controls; TRBV5-6, TRBV5-1 and TRBV20-1 belonged to this group.

Per germline, CDR1 SQVTM and CDR2 ANQGSEA. V lost 7 bases, J lost 6 bases, and 16 bases lay in between. This CDR3 region has 12 residues. The sample holds many counts of this clonotype. Antigen unknown. The TCR beta cDNA libraries contained unique molecular identifiers. Once about 0.95 to 10 million T cells were used, about half a million cDNA molecules resulted. TCRdb recomputed calls from the PCR reads with MiXCR, one row per CDR3 protein. The profile covers a few hundred thousand distinct CDR3 sequences, with approximately 39% appearing a single time and 7.5% to 8.5% taken by the ten largest. V is TRBV29-1 and J is TRBJ2-7; D call uncertain. This clonotype was sampled from a girl aged 2-10 years with multiple sclerosis. The material sequenced was blood. This CDR3 is CSAAQVGLEQYF. DNA of the CDR3: TGCAGCGCCGCCCAAGTGGGCCTCGAGCAGTACTTC.